The 6 T cell receptor beta chains listed next were all sequenced from one sample in a study of blood T cell repertoires in COVID-19. Assay: immunoSEQ multiplex PCR; the TCRdb copy retains only in-frame clones and omits some. The sample records roughly 130,000 clones, around four fifths being singletons. The material sequenced was peripheral blood. The source of these receptors is a man aged 35-49 years with active or convalescent COVID-19.

This rearrangement joins TRBV6-2 or TRBV6-3 to TRBJ2-5, with D perhaps TRBD2 (5 bases). Trimming cost V 2 bases and J 4 bases, with 17 bases left between them. The CDR3 runs to 16 residues. CDR1 is MNHEY and CDR2 is SVGEGT in the germline V gene. DNA of the CDR3: TGTGCCAGCAGTTACGGACTCATCCTAGGTCCAGAGACCCAGTACTTC. Protein: CASSYGLILGPETQYF.

This clone came up a few times. In nucleotides, the CDR3 is TGTGCCAGCAGTACAGGGGTTTCTAGAGCTTTCTTT. It is translated as CASSTGVSRAFF. The chain couples TRBV6-6 to TRBJ1-1; 7 nucleotides line up with TRBD1. In germline, CDR1 is MNHNY, CDR2 SVGAGI (reference sequence). The CDR3 spans 12 residues. V was clipped by 5 bases and J by 10 bases; unmatched bases: 7.

The V and J genes are TRBV19 and TRBJ2-7; D may be TRBD1 (5 bases). Trimming shortened V by 3 bases and J by 2 bases, and 14 bases separated the two germline ends. This CDR3 region has 15 residues. Germline-derived CDR1 and CDR2 are LNHDA and SQIVND (reference sequence). CDR3 region: CASSILPGSPYEQYF. The CDR3 nucleotides read TGTGCCAGTAGTATTCTGCCAGGGTCACCCTACGAGCAGTACTTC.

The chain recombines TRBV7-9 with TRBJ2-3; D uncertain. The CDR3 spans 15 residues. V was cut by 5 bases and J by 2 bases, with 14 bases left in between. Germline V gene sequence: CDR1 SEHNR, CDR2 FQNEAQ (reference sequence). CDR3 residues: CASSGLGDPTDTQYF. CDR3 bases: TGTGCCAGCAGCGGCCTCGGAGACCCCACAGATACGCAGTATTTT.

The rearrangement uses TRBV9 and TRBJ1-5, with D hard to call. This CDR3 has 15 amino acids. Germline assignment: CDR1 SGDLS and CDR2 YYNGEE. Trimming left V 0 bases short and J 0 bases short, with 7 bases between. The CDR3 is CASSVGGPSNQPQHF. The CDR3, as DNA: TGTGCCAGCAGCGTAGGAGGTCCTAGCAATCAGCCCCAGCATTTT.

This clone was detected ten times or more. J is TRBJ2-2 and V is TRBV5-4; weak D call: TRBD1 (5 bases). The CDR3 has 14 amino acids. CDR1 SGHNT and CDR2 YYREEE come from the germline V gene (reference sequence). V was shortened by 0 bases and J by 6 bases, with 9 bases between the two germline ends. The chain's CDR3 is CASSLDRNSGELFF. For the CDR3, the DNA is TGTGCCAGCAGCTTGGACAGGAATTCCGGGGAGCTGTTTTTT.